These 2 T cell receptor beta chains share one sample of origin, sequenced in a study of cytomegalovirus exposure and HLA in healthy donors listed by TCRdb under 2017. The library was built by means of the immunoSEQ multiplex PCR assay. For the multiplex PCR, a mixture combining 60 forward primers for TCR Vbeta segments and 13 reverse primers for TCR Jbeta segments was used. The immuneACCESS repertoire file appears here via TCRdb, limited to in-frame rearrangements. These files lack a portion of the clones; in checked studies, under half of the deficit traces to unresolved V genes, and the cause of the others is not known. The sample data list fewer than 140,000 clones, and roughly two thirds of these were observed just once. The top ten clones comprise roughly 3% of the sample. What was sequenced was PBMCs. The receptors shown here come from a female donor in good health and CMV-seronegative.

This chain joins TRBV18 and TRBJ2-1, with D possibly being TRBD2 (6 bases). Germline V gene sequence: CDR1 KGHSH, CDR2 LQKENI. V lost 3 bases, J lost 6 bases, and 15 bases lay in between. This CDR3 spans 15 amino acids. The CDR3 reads CASSPLAAEGNEQFF. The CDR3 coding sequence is TGTGCCAGCTCACCTTTAGCGGCCGAGGGCAATGAGCAGTTCTTC.

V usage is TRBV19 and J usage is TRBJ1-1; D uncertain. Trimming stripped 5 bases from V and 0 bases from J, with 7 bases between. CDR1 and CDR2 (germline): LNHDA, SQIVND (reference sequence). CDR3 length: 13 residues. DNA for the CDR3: TGTGCCAGTAGTGTCGGGGTGAACACTGAAGCTTTCTTT. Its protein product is CASSVGVNTEAFF.